This T cell receptor beta chain was identified during a study of T cells in localized non-small cell lung cancer. Some clones are missing from TCRdb's copy, which holds only in-frame ones; the method was immunoSEQ multiplex PCR. The sample includes 75,000 to 85,000 clones, 80% of them seen just once. The V and J ends lost 7 bases and 3 bases respectively, with 12 bases between them. Germline CDR1 SGHTA, CDR2 FQGNSA. The CDR3 runs to 13 residues. The receptor was derived from a female donor aged 60 or older with stage I lung adenocarcinoma. The genes are TRBV7-2 and TRBJ1-2; D gene unclear. The sample was peripheral blood, taken before any cancer treatment. The CDR3 is CASTPSLDYGYTF. The CDR3 DNA is TGTGCCAGCACCCCCAGTCTCGACTATGGCTACACCTTC.